Here is one T cell receptor beta chain with its context. Its antigen is as yet unknown. RNA was extracted with the RNeasy kit, and a quantity of roughly 0.45 to 1 ug was reverse transcribed using random hexamers. TCR beta CDR3 was amplified by immunoSEQ multiplex PCR. This amplification extended across 54 Vbeta and 13 Jbeta segments. From the immunoSEQ multiplex PCR reads, TCRdb called clonotypes with MiXCR, one entry per CDR3 protein. Of approximately 210,000 distinct CDR3 sequences in the sample, around 96% were seen once. The sample originates from a study of CD8 T cells in Susac syndrome. Whole-study results and caveats: TCR sequencing and HLA analysis covered a relatively small number of individuals.

Sequencing of TCR beta was carried out in blood CD8+ and CD4+ T cells. Germline V gene sequence: CDR1 SQVTM, CDR2 ANQGSEA. The V gene lost 4 bases and the J gene lost 1 base, with 5 bases spanning the gap. CDR3 length equals 11 residues. The sample consisted of CD4+ T cells from PBMCs. The TCR comes from a human donor with multiple sclerosis. V gene TRBV29-1 combines with J gene TRBJ2-7; no clear D. The CDR3 DNA reads as TGCAGCGTTGGATTATCCTACGAGCAGTACTTC. It translates to CSVGLSYEQYF.